Each of the 26 T cell receptor beta chains below was sequenced from the same sample in a study of T cell responses to AZD1222 COVID-19 vaccine (dated by TCRdb to the early 2020s). In light of the paper, this sample's time point label describes: baseline before first vaccination. Libraries were built with the immunoSEQ multiplex PCR assay. Drawn from immuneACCESS, this table holds only the in-frame rearrangements with V and J called that TCRdb kept. Clones are partly lost; checked studies trace under half to an unresolved V gene and leave the rest unexplained. This sample holds under 110,000 clones; more than 70% were observed only once. The ten largest clonotypes hold about 1.4% of the sample. This sample comprised peripheral blood, obtained on day 0 of AZD1222 vaccination. These receptors originate from an adult in good health.

V is TRBV5-8 and J is TRBJ1-1; tentative D call: TRBD1 (5 bases). This CDR3 spans 15 amino acids. V lost 4 bases, J lost 1 base, and 14 bases lay in between. Germline V gives CDR1 SGHTS, CDR2 YDEGEE. This chain's CDR3 is CASSPGAGRNTEAFF. CDR3 nucleotide sequence: TGTGCCAGCAGCCCCGGGGCAGGACGGAACACTGAAGCTTTCTTT. Based on the CDR3 plus reference TRBV5-8 and TRBJ1-1, the full variable domain is EAGVTQSPTHLIKTRGQQATLRCSPISGHTSVYWYQQALGLGLQFLLWYDEGEERNRGNFPPRFSGRQFPNYSSELNVNALELEDSALYLCASSPGAGRNTEAFFGQGTRLTVV.

The CDR3 DNA is TGTGCCAGCAGCCAAGATAGGTCTAGCGAGTACGGAGAGACCCAGTACTTC. Protein sequence: CASSQDRSSEYGETQYF. This chain connects TRBV4-2 to TRBJ2-5; a possible D gene is TRBD2 (6 bases). Germline assignment: CDR1 LGHNA and CDR2 YNFKEQ. The CDR3 has 17 residues. With 0 bases removed from V and 4 bases from J, the gap between germline ends came to 18 bases.

The chain carries TRBV19 and TRBJ1-2; 9 positions match TRBD1. V shed 4 bases and J 4 bases; nucleotides not matched to a gene: 7. CDR3 size: 15 residues. CDR1 and CDR2 (germline): LNHDA, SQIVND (reference sequence). CDR3 nucleotide sequence: TGTGCCAGTAGTACCGGACAGGGGCATCTCTATGGCTACACCTTC. Protein product: CASSTGQGHLYGYTF.

V is TRBV7-8 and J is TRBJ1-3; 9 positions match TRBD1. Germline V gives CDR1 SGHVS, CDR2 FQNEAQ. The length of the CDR3 is 16 residues. The V and J ends lost 10 bases and 0 bases, in that order; junction bases with no gene match: 10. The CDR3, as DNA: TGTGCCACCGCACCCGGACAGGGGTCCTCTGGAAACACCATATATTTT. It specifies CATAPGQGSSGNTIYF.

The genes are TRBV4-1 and TRBJ1-3; maybe TRBD1 (6 bases). The germline V and J ends were trimmed by 6 bases and 0 bases, with 15 bases remaining between them. Germline loops: CDR1 MGHRA, CDR2 YSYEKL. This CDR3 contains 16 residues. The CDR3 nucleotides are TGCGCCAGCAGGGAAGAAGGGACACTCTCTGGAAACACCATATATTTT. It translates to CASREEGTLSGNTIYF.

This sequence joins TRBV6-1 and TRBJ2-3; D is possibly TRBD2 (5 bases). V lost 0 bases, J lost 2 bases, and 12 bases lay in between. CDR1 is MNHNS and CDR2 is SASEGT in the germline V gene. This CDR3 spans 16 amino acids. CDR3 nucleotide sequence: TGTGCCAGCAGTGAAGCGCTAGGTCGGGACACAGATACGCAGTATTTT. Protein product: CASSEALGRDTDTQYF.

V gene TRBV30 combines with J gene TRBJ2-5; D is ambiguous. The CDR3 is made up of 12 amino acids. Germline loops: CDR1 GTSNPN, CDR2 SVGIG (reference sequence). V lost 2 bases and J lost 4, with 8 bases in between. The CDR3 DNA follows: TGTGCCTGGAGTCTTACACGAGAGACCCAGTACTTC. Its translation is CAWSLTRETQYF.

The V and J genes are TRBV28 and TRBJ1-4, with 9 bases that match TRBD1. The germline gives CDR1 MDHEN, CDR2 SYDVKM. Trimming at V came to 6 bases and at J to 7 bases, leaving 6 bases not matched to a gene. The length of the CDR3 is 14 residues. In DNA form, the CDR3 reads TGTGCCAGCAGCGAGACAGGGGGACTTGAAAAACTGTTTTTT. Translated, it gives CASSETGGLEKLFF.

This chain links TRBV11-3 with TRBJ2-5; 8 bases match TRBD1. CDR1 and CDR2 (germline): SGHNT, YENEEA. The trim removed 5 bases at V and 5 bases at J, leaving 10 bases unmatched. The CDR3 is 15 amino acids. DNA of the CDR3: TGTGCCAGCAGCCAATTCGGGACAGGAGGGGAGACCCAGTACTTC. It encodes CASSQFGTGGETQYF.

The chain recombines TRBV29-1 with TRBJ2-2; D unresolved. V was pared by 0 bases and J by 2 bases, with 4 bases between. There are 13 residues in the CDR3. CDR1 is SQVTM, CDR2 ANQGSEA, per germline. The CDR3 here is CSVEEANTGELFF. As DNA, the CDR3 is TGCAGCGTTGAAGAGGCAAACACCGGGGAGCTGTTTTTT.

This rearrangement joins TRBV27 to TRBJ1-5; D is unclear. The germline CDR1 and CDR2 sequences are MNHEY and SMNVEV (reference sequence). This CDR3 has 15 amino acids. Trimming removed 5 bases from V and 0 bases from J, with 11 bases in between. The CDR3 region is CASSPGRNSNQPQHF. Here the CDR3 DNA reads TGTGCCAGCAGTCCCGGACGGAATAGCAATCAGCCCCAGCATTTT.

This clone was detected only a few times. V usage is TRBV27 and J usage is TRBJ2-1; 9 nucleotides match TRBD2. The CDR3 covers 16 residues. Germline CDR1 and CDR2: MNHEY and SMNVEV (reference sequence). V shed 3 bases and J 5 bases; nucleotides not matched to a gene: 8. The CDR3 DNA follows: TGTGCCAGCAGTTTCAAGTTAACTAGCGGGCACAATGAGCAGTTCTTC. Encoded protein: CASSFKLTSGHNEQFF.

The J gene is TRBJ1-2, the V gene TRBV19, with D perhaps matching TRBD1 (5 bases). The CDR3 covers 12 residues. V was pared by 4 bases and J by 8 bases, with 11 bases between. The germline V gene has CDR1 LNHDA and CDR2 SQIVND (reference sequence). CDR3 in amino acids: CASSTRQYGYTF. CDR3 nucleotide sequence: TGTGCCAGTAGTACCCGACAGTACGGCTACACCTTC.

This clone came up a few times. The chain uses TRBV18 and TRBJ2-3; possible D gene TRBD1, 6 bases. Germline-derived CDR1 and CDR2 are KGHSH and LQKENI. The V and J ends lost 8 bases and 0 bases respectively, with 18 bases between them. This CDR3 region has 16 residues. The CDR3 spells CASIPNLGGSTDTQYF. The CDR3, as DNA: TGTGCCAGCATACCAAACCTAGGGGGTAGCACAGATACGCAGTATTTT. Variable domain in full (rest from reference TRBV18 and TRBJ2-3): NAGVMQNPRHLVRRRGQEARLRCSPMKGHSHVYWYRQLPEEGLKFMVYLQKENIIDESGMPKERFSAEFPKEGPSILRIQQVVRGDSAAYFCASIPNLGGSTDTQYFGPGTRLTVL.

This clone turned up a few times. The CDR3 here is CASSTGVSGSYNEQFF. CDR3 sequence (DNA): TGTGCCAGCAGCACAGGGGTTAGCGGCTCCTACAATGAGCAGTTCTTC. The rearrangement links TRBV7-3 to TRBJ2-1, with a tentative D call TRBD1 (7 bases). Looked up from germline, CDR1 is SGHTA and CDR2 is FQGTGA. V was clipped by 5 bases and J by 0 bases, with 14 bases between them. This CDR3 is 16 amino acids long.

The chain couples TRBV18 to TRBJ2-3; D possibly corresponds to TRBD1 (5 bases). The CDR3 consists of 16 residues. Between the trimmed V and J ends, which lost 2 bases and 2 bases, there was a span of 14 bases. CDR1 is KGHSH, CDR2 LQKENI, per germline. Here the CDR3 reads CASSPRQLQFTDTQYF. DNA of the CDR3: TGTGCCAGCTCACCAAGACAGCTCCAGTTCACAGATACGCAGTATTTT.

This clone is judged medium-sized. V usage is TRBV5-4 and J usage is TRBJ2-5; a weak D match, TRBD2 (6 bases). The germline V and J ends were trimmed by 5 bases and 5 bases, with 13 bases remaining between them. Germline V lookup: CDR1 SGHNT, CDR2 YYREEE (reference sequence). This CDR3 region has 13 residues. CDR3 in DNA: TGTGCCAGCAGAGTAGGAGGGGATGAGACCCAGTACTTC. Its translation is CASRVGGDETQYF.

V and J are TRBV7-9 and TRBJ2-5; 8 bases fit TRBD2. The V segment lost 5 bases and the J segment 5 bases; nucleotides outside the gene matches: 10. CDR1 is SEHNR and CDR2 is FQNEAQ in the germline V gene (reference sequence). This CDR3 spans 15 amino acids. The CDR3 is CASSPRAGADETQYF. In DNA form, the CDR3 reads TGTGCCAGCAGCCCAAGAGCGGGAGCAGATGAGACCCAGTACTTC.

This clone has only a few counts. V and J are TRBV7-2 and TRBJ1-2; D is unclear. Trimming stripped 5 bases from V and 2 bases from J, with 9 bases between. Germline V lookup: CDR1 SGHTA, CDR2 FQGNSA. The CDR3 is 13 amino acids. CDR3 sequence reads: CASSPLANYGYTF. The CDR3 DNA follows: TGTGCCAGCAGCCCTTTGGCGAACTATGGCTACACCTTC.

V is TRBV2 and J is TRBJ1-4; the D gene is possibly TRBD1 (5 bases). V shed 0 bases and J shed 2 bases, with 7 bases lying between them. The CDR3 is 15 amino acids. Germline V CDR1 and CDR2: SNHLY, FYNNEI. The CDR3 DNA reads as TGTGCCAGCAGTGAAGCCCCAGGGACTAATGAAAAACTGTTTTTT. Protein sequence: CASSEAPGTNEKLFF.

The rearrangement joins TRBV11-2 to TRBJ1-4, with D possibly matching TRBD1 (5 bases). Trimming removed 8 bases at V and 8 bases at J, with 21 bases between. CDR3 size: 15 residues. Germline CDR1 SGHAT, CDR2 FQNNGV. DNA of the CDR3: TGTGCCAGCCAATTGGGGTTATCGGGACGGGAAAAACTGTTTTTT. It is translated as CASQLGLSGREKLFF.

This clone was picked up a small number of times. The rearrangement uses TRBV7-2 and TRBJ2-7, with TRBD2 matching 7 bases. This CDR3 contains 17 residues. Germline CDR1 and CDR2: SGHTA and FQGNSA. J lost 1 base, V lost 0 bases, and 9 bases had no gene match. CDR3 residues: CASSLAPSGGVSYEQYF. In DNA form, the CDR3 reads TGTGCCAGCAGCTTAGCGCCTAGCGGAGGGGTTTCCTACGAGCAGTACTTC.

This clone was seen a few times. The chain uses TRBV5-1 and TRBJ1-5; the D gene is possibly TRBD1 (5 bases). Germline CDR1 is SGHRS and CDR2 is YFSETQ. The CDR3 spans 13 residues. Between the trimmed V and J ends, which lost 1 base and 5 bases, there was a span of 7 bases. The CDR3 reads CASSLRGHQPQHF. CDR3 in DNA: TGCGCCAGCAGCTTGAGGGGCCATCAGCCCCAGCATTTT.

This chain links TRBV27 with TRBJ1-1; D is unclear. Trimming left V 0 bases short and J 7 bases short, with 21 bases between. CDR1 is MNHEY and CDR2 is SMNVEV in the germline V gene (reference sequence). The CDR3 contains 17 residues. This chain's CDR3 is CASSLSVGSVGRDEAFF. For the CDR3, the DNA is TGTGCCAGCAGTTTATCAGTCGGTTCGGTAGGGAGGGATGAAGCTTTCTTT.

The CDR3, as DNA: TGTGCCAGCGGAAGCCGACAGTATGGCTACACCTTC. Amino acids: CASGSRQYGYTF. The V and J genes are TRBV6-5 and TRBJ1-2; weak D call: TRBD1 (5 bases). With 8 bases removed from V and 5 bases from J, the gap between germline ends came to 12 bases. CDR3 length: 12 amino acids. Germline V gives CDR1 MNHEY, CDR2 SVGAGI.

This clone showed up just a few times. The CDR3 loop reads CASTKGQGAYEQYF. Written as DNA, the CDR3 is TGTGCCAGCACCAAGGGACAGGGGGCCTACGAGCAGTACTTC. V is TRBV11-2 and J is TRBJ2-7; 11 positions agree with TRBD1. V lost 7 bases, J lost 2 bases, and 4 bases stayed unmatched. The CDR3 covers 14 residues. Per the germline V gene, CDR1 is SGHAT and CDR2 is FQNNGV.